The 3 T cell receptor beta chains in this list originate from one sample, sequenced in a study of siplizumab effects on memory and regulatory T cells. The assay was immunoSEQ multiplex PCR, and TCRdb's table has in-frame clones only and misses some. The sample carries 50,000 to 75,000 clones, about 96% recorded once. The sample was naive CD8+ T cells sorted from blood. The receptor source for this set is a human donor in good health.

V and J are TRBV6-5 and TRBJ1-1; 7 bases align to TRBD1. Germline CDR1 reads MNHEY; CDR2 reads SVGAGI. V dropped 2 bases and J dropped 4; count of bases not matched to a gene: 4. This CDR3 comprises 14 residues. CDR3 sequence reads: CASSYRDSSTEAFF. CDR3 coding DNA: TGTGCCAGCAGTTACCGGGACAGTTCCACTGAAGCTTTCTTT.

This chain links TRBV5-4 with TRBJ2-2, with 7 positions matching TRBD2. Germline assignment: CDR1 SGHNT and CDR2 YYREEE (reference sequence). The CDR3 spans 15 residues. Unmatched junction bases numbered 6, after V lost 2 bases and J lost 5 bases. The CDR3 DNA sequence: TGTGCCAGCAGCTTCGTGGCGGGGGAAACCGGGGAGCTGTTTTTT. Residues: CASSFVAGETGELFF.

Here the CDR3 DNA reads TGCGCCAGCAGCTTGACAGGGCCTGGGAATGAGCAGTTCTTC. Amino acid sequence: CASSLTGPGNEQFF. The chain is built from TRBV5-1 and TRBJ2-1, with D possibly TRBD1 on 6 matching bases. Per germline, CDR1 SGHRS and CDR2 YFSETQ. There are 14 residues in the CDR3. Trimming took off 1 base at V and 7 bases at J, with 12 bases between the two ends.